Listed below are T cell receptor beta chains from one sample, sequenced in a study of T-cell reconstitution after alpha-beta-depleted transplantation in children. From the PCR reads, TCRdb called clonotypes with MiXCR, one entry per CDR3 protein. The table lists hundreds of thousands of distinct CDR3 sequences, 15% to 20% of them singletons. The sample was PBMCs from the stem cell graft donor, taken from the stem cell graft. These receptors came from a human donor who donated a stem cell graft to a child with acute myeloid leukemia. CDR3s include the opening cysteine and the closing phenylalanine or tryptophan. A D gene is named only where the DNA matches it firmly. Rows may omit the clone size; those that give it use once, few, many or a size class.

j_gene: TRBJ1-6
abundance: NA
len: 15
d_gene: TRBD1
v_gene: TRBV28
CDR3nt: TGTGCCAGCATCCTAGGGACAGGGGTCAATTCACCCCTCCACTTT
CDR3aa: CASILGTGVNSPLHF

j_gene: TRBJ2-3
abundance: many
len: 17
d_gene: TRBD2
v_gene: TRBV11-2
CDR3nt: TGTGCCAGCAGCTTAAGACTAGCGGGGACCCACACAGATACGCAGTATTTT
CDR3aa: CASSLRLAGTHTDTQYF

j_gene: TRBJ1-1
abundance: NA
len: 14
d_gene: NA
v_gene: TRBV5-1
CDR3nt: TGCGCCAGCAGCCGGGTAGGAGGGAACACTGAAGCTTTCTTT
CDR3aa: CASSRVGGNTEAFF

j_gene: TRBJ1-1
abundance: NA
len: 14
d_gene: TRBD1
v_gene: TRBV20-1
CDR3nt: TGCAGTGCTAGAGATAGACAGGGATCCACTGAAGCTTTCTTT
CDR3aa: CSARDRQGSTEAFF

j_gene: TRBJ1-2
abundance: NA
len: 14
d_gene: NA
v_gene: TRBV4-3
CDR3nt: TGCGCCAGCAGCCAAGACAGGGGAGTTTATGGCTACACCTTC
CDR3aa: CASSQDRGVYGYTF

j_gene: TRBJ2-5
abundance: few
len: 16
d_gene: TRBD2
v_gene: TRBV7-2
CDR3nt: TGTGCCAGCAGCTTAGGGCTAGCGGGGGCTCAAGAGACCCAGTACTTC
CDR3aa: CASSLGLAGAQETQYF

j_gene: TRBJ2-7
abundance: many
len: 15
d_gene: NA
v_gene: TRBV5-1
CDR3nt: TGCGCCAGCAGCTTGGATGGCGGGGAGAACTACGAGCAGTACTTC
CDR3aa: CASSLDGGENYEQYF

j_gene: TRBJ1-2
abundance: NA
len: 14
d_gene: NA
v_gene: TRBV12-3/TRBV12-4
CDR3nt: TGTGCCAGCAGTTTAGCGGCGACGGACTATGGCTACACCTTC
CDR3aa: CASSLAATDYGYTF

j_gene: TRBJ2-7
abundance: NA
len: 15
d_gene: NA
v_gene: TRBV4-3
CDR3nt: TGCGCCAGCAGCCGGGGGCGGGGTTTCTCCTACGAGCAGTACTTC
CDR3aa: CASSRGRGFSYEQYF

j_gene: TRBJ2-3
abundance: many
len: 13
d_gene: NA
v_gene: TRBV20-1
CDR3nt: TGCAGTGCTATCGGGGATAACACAGATACGCAGTATTTT
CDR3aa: CSAIGDNTDTQYF

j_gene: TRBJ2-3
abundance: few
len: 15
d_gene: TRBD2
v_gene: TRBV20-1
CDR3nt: TGCAGTGCTAGTGGTGGAGCTAGCGGCTCAGATACGCAGTATTTT
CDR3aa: CSASGGASGSDTQYF

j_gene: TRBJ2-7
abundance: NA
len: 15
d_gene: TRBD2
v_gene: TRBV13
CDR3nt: TGTGCCAGCAGCACCGAGGGGAGCGGGGGCTTCGAGCAGTACTTC
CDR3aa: CASSTEGSGGFEQYF

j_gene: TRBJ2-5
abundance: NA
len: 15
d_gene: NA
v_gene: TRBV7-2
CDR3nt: TGTGCCAGCAGCCATTTCAGGGGACTCAGCGAGACCCAGTACTTC
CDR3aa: CASSHFRGLSETQYF

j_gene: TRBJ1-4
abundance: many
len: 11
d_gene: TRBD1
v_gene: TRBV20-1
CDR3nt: TGCAGTGCTAGCAGGGGACAGTACAGATTTTTT
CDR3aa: CSASRGQYRFF

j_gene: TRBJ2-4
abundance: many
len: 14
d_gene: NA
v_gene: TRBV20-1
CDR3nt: TGCAGTGCTCGGGACGCTTTAGCCAAAAACATTCAGTACTTC
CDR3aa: CSARDALAKNIQYF

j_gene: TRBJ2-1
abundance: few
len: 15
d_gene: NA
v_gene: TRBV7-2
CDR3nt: TGTGCCAGCAGCTTAGACCGGGACAACTACAATGAGCAGTTCTTC
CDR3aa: CASSLDRDNYNEQFF

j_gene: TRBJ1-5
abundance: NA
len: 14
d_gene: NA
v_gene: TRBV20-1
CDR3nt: TGCAGTGCTAGAGATCTGGGGGGCGTCCAGCCCCAGCATTTT
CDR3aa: CSARDLGGVQPQHF

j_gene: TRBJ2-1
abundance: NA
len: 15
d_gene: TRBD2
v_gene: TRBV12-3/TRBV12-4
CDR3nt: TGTGCCAGCAGTTTCCGAGCGGGGAACTACAATGAGCAGTTCTTC
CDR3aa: CASSFRAGNYNEQFF

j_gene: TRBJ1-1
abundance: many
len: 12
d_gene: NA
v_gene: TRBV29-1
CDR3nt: TGCAGCGTGAACAGGGAGGGCACTGAAGCTTTCTTT
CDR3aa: CSVNREGTEAFF

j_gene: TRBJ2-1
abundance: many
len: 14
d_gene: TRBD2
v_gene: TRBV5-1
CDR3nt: TGCGCCAGCAGCTTGCTAGCGGGGGTGGATGAGCAGTTCTTC
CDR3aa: CASSLLAGVDEQFF

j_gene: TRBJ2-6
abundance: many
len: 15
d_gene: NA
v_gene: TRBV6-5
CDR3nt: TGTGCCAGCAGTTACACAAGCTCTGGGGCCAACGTCCTGACTTTC
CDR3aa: CASSYTSSGANVLTF

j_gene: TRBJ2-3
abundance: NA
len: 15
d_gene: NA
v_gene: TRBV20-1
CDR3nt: TGCAGTGCTAGAGATCGGGAGTGGTTTACAGATACGCAGTATTTT
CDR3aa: CSARDREWFTDTQYF

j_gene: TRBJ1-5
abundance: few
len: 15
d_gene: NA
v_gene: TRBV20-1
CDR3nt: TGCAGTGCTAGTTACGGCCCGTATAGCAATCAGCCCCAGCATTTT
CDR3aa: CSASYGPYSNQPQHF

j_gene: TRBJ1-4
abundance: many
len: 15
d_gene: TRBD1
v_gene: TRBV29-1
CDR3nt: TGCAGCGTGGGGATCAAGGGGGCGCGTGATGAAAAACTGTTTTTT
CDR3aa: CSVGIKGARDEKLFF

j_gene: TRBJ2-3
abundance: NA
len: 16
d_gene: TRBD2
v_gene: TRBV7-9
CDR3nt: TGTGCCAGCAGCGCCGGACTAGCGGGGAGTTCAGATACGCAGTATTTT
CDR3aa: CASSAGLAGSSDTQYF

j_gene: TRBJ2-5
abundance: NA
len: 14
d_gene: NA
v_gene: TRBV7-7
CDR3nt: TGTGCCAGCAGCGTCACAGGGTACCAAGAGACCCAGTACTTC
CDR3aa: CASSVTGYQETQYF

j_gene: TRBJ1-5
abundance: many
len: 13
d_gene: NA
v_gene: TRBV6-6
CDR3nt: TGTGCCAGCCGGCGGGGGGCGGTTCAGCCCCAGCATTTT
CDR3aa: CASRRGAVQPQHF

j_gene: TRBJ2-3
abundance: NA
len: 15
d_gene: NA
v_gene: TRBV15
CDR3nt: TGTGCCACCAGCAGAGATGGGAGTATACCAGATACGCAGTATTTT
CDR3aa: CATSRDGSIPDTQYF

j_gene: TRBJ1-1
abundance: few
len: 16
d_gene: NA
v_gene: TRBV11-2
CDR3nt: TGTGCCAGCAGCTTAGTTAGCCCCACGTCGAACACTGAAGCTTTCTTT
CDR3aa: CASSLVSPTSNTEAFF

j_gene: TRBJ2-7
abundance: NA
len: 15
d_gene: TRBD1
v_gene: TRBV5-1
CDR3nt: TGCGCCAGCAGCCCGGAGTCCGGGACAGTATACGAGCAGTACTTC
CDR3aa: CASSPESGTVYEQYF

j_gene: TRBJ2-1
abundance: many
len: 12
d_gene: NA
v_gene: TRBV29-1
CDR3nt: TGCAGCGTGCGACAGCAATACAATGAGCAGTTCTTC
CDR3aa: CSVRQQYNEQFF

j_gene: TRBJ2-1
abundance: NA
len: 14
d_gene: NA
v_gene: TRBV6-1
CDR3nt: TGTGCCAGCAGTGCCGCTCTCAGGGGCAATGAGCAGTTCTTC
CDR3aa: CASSAALRGNEQFF

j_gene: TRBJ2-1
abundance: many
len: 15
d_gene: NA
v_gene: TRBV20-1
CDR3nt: TGCAGTGCTAGAGATCTTGGTCTGGCCTACAATGAGCAGTTCTTC
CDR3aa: CSARDLGLAYNEQFF

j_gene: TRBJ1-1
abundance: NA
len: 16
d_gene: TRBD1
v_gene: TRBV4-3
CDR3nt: TGCGCCAGCAGCCAACATGGGGACAGGCCCTCGATGGGGGCTTTCTTT
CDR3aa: CASSQHGDRPSMGAFF

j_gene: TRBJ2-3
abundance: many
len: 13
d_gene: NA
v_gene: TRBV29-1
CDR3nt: TGCAGCGTTGGAGGGGGGGGGCCAGATACGCAGTATTTT
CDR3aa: CSVGGGGPDTQYF

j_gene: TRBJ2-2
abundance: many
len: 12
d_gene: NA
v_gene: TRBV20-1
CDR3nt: TGCAGTGCTAGTAGGTCCACCGGGGAGCTGTTTTTT
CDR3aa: CSASRSTGELFF

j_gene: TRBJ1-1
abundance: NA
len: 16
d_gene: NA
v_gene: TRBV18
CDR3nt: TGTGCCAGCTCACCACGCTTAGGGACGGAGAACACTGAAGCTTTCTTT
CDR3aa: CASSPRLGTENTEAFF

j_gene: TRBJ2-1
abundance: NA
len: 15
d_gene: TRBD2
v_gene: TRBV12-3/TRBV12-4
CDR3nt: TGTGCCAGCAGCCCCCTAGCGGGGGGGTGGAATGAGCAGTTCTTC
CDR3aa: CASSPLAGGWNEQFF

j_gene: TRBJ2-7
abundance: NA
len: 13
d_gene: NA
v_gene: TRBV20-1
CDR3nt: TGCAGTGCTAGAGACCCCCTTCCGTACGAGCAGTACTTC
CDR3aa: CSARDPLPYEQYF

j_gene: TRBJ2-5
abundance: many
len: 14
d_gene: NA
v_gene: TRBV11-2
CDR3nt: TGTGCCAGCAGCTTCTTCGGGGGACAAGAGACCCAGTACTTC
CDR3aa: CASSFFGGQETQYF

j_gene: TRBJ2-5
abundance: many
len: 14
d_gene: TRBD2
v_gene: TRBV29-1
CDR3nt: TGCAGCGTTCGGGGGGGCAGGGATTCGGAGACCCAGTACTTC
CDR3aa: CSVRGGRDSETQYF

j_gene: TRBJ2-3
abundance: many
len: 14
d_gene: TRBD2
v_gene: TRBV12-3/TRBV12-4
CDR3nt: TGTGCCAGCAGTGGACTAGCGGAGGGGGATACGCAGTATTTT
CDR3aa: CASSGLAEGDTQYF

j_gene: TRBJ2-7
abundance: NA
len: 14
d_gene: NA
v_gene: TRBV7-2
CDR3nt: TGTGCCAGCAGCCCCCTTCGACCTCCCTACGAGCAGTACTTC
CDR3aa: CASSPLRPPYEQYF

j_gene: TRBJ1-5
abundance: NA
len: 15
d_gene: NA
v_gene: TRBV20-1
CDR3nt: TGCAGTGCTAGAGGCACGACAAATAGCAATCAGCCCCAGCATTTT
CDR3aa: CSARGTTNSNQPQHF

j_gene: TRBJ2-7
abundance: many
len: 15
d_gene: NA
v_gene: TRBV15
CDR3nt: TGTGCCACCAGCAGAGAAAGTAGCGGCTCCTACGAGCAGTACTTC
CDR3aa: CATSRESSGSYEQYF

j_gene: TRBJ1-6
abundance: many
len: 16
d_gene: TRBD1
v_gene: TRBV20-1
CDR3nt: TGCAGTGCTAGAAGGGACAGGGGCTCCTATAATTCACCCCTCCACTTT
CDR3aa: CSARRDRGSYNSPLHF

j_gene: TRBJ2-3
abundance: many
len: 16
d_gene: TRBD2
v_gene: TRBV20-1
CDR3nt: TGCAGTGCTAGGGTACCTATAGCGGGGGTTAGGGATACGCAGTATTTT
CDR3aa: CSARVPIAGVRDTQYF

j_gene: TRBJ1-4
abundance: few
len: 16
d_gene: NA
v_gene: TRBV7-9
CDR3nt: TGTGCCAGCAGCCCGGTGGGGTTGGGCACTAATGAAAAACTGTTTTTT
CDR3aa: CASSPVGLGTNEKLFF

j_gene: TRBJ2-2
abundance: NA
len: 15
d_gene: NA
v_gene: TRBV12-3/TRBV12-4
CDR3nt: TGTGCCAGCAGTTTATGGTATGATGGCACCGGGGAGCTGTTTTTT
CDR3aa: CASSLWYDGTGELFF

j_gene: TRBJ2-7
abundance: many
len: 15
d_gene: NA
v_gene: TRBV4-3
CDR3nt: TGCGCCAGCAGCCAAGCCCTAGGCAGCGCCTACGAGCAGTACTTC
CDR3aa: CASSQALGSAYEQYF

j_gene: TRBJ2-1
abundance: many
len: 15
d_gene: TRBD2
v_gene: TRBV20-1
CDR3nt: TGCAGTGCTAGAGTCCCTAGCGGGGGCCACAATGAGCAGTTCTTC
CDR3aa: CSARVPSGGHNEQFF

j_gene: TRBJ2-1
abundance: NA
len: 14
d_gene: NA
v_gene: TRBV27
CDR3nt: TGTGCCAGCAGTCCCACGAGTAGCATCAATGAGCAGTTCTTC
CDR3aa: CASSPTSSINEQFF

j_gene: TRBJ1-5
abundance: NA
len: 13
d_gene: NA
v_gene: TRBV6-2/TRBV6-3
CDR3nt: TGTGCCAGCAGTTATGAGGGGATTCAGCCCCAGCATTTT
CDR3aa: CASSYEGIQPQHF